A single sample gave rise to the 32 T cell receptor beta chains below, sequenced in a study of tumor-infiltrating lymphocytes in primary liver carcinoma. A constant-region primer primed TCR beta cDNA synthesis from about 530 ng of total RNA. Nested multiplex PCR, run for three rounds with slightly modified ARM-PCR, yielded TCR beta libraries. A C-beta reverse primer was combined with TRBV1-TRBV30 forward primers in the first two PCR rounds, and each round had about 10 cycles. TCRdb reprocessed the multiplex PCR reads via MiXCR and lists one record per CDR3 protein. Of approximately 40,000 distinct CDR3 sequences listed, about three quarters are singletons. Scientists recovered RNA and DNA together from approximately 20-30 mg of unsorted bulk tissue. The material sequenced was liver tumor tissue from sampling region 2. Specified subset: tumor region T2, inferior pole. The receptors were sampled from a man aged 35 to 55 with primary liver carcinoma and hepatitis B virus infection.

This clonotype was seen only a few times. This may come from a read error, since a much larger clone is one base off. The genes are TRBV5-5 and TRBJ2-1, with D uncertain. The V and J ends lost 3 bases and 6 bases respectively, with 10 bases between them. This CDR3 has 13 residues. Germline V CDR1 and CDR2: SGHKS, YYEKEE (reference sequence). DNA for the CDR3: TGTGCCAGCAGCTACCGAGCGAGCAATGAGCAGTTCTTC. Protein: CASSYRASNEQFF. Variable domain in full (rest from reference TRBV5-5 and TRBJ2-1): DAGVTQSPTHLIKTRGQQVTLRCSPISGHKSVSWYQQVLGQGPQFIFQYYEKEERGRGNFPDRFSARQFPNYSSELNVNALLLGDSALYLCASSYRASNEQFFGPGTRLTVL.

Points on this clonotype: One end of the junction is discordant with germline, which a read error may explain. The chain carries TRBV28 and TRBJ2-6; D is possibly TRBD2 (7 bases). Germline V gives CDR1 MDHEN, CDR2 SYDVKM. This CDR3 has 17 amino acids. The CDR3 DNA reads TGTGCCAGCAGCCGTTCTTCGGGGGGCGCTGGGGTCAACGTCCTGACTTTC. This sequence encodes CASSRSSGGAGVNVLTF.

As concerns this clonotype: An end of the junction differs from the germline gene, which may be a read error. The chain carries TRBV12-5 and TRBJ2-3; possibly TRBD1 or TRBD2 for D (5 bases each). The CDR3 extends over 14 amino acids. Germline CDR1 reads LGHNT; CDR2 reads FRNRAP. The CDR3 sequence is CTSGPGTPADTQFF. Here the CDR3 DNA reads TGTACTAGTGGTCCCGGGACCCCGGCAGATACGCAGTTTTTT.

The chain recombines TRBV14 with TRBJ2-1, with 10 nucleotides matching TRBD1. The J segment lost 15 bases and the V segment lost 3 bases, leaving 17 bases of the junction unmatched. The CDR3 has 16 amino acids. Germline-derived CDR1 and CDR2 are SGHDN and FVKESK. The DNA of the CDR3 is TGTGCCAGCAGCCACTCGACAGGGGGCGTTGTCCATGAGTGGTTCTTC. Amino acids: CASSHSTGGVVHEWFF.

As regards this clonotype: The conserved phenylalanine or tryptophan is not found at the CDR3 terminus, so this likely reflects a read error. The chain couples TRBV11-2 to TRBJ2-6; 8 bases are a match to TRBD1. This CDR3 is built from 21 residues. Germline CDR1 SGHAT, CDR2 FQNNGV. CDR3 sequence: CVSSMGGDRGISHSGANVLTL. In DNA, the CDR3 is TGTGTCAGCAGCATGGGGGGAGACAGGGGCATTTCCCACTCTGGGGCCAACGTCCTGACTCTC.

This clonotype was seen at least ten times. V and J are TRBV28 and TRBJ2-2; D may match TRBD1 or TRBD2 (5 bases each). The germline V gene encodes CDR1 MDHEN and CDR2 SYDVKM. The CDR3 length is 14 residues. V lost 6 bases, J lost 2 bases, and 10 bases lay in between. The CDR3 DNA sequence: TGTGCCAGCAGCCCCGGGACCAACACCGGGGAGCTGTTTTTT. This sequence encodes CASSPGTNTGELFF.

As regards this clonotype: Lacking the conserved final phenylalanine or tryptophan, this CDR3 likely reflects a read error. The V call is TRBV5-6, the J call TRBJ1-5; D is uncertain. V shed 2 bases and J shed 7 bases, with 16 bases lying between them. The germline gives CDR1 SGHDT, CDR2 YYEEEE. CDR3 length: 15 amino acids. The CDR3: CASSLRAGSKQPQHL. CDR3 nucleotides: TGTGCCAGCAGCTTACGGGCGGGCTCAAAACAGCCCCAGCATTTG.

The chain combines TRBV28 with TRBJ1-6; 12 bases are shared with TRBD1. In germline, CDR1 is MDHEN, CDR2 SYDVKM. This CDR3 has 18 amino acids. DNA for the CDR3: TGTGCTAGTCAACCCGGGACAGGGGGCGAGGTGGAGAATTCACCCCTCCACTTT. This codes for CASQPGTGGEVENSPLHF.

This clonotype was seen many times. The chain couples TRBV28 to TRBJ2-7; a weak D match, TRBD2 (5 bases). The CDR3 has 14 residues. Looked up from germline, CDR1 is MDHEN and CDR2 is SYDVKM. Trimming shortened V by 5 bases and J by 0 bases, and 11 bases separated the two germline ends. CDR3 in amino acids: CASSEGLVSYEQYF. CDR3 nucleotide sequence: TGTGCCAGCAGTGAGGGCCTTGTCTCCTACGAGCAGTACTTC.

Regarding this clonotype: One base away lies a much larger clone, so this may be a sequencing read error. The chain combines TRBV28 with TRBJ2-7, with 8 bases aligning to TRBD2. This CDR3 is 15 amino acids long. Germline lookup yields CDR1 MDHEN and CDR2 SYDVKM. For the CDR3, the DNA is TGTGACAGCAGTAGGGGAAGCGGGAGCTCCTACGAGCAGTACTTC. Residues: CDSSRGSGSSYEQYF.

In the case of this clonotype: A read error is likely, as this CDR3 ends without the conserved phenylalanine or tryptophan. The CDR3, as DNA: TGTGCCAGCTCAACGATACCTTTAGAAGCTTTCATT. Residues: CASSTIPLEAFI. The V call is TRBV28, the J call TRBJ1-1; no reliable D call. Germline V gives CDR1 MDHEN, CDR2 SYDVKM. The CDR3 has 12 amino acids. V dropped 8 bases and J dropped 8 bases, with 15 bases sitting between them.

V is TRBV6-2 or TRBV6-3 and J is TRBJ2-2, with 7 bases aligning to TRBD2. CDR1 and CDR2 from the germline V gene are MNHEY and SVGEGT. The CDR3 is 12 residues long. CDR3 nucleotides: TGTGTTAGCTGCCGGGAGGTTGGGGAGCTGTTTTTT. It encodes CVSCREVGELFF.

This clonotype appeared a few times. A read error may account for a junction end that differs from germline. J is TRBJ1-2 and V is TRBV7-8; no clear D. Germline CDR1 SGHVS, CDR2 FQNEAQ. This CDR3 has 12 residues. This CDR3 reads CASSFLGFGYSF. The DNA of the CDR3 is TGTGCCAGTAGCTTCCTCGGGTTTGGCTACTCCTTC.

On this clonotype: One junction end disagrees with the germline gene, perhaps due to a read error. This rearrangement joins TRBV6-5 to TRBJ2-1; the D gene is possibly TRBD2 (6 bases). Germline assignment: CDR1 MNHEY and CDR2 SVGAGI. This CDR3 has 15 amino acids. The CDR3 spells CACSPSAGGYNDQFF. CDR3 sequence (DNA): TGTGCCTGCAGTCCCTCGGCCGGAGGGTACAATGATCAGTTCTTC.

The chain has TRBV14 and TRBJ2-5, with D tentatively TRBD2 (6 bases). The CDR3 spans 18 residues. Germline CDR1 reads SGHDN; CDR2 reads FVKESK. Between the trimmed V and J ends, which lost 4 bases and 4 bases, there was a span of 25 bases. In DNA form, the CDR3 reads TGTGCCAGCAGCCCCTTTAAGGGGCTAGCGAACTACCTAGAGACCCAGTACTTC. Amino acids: CASSPFKGLANYLETQYF.

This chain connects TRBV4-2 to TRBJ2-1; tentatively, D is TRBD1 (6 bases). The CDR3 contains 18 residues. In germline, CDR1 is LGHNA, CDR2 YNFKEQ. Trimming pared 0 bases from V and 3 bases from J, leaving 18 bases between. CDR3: CASSQDRKTGRVYNEQFF. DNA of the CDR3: TGTGCCAGCAGCCAAGATCGGAAGACAGGCAGAGTCTACAATGAGCAGTTCTTC.

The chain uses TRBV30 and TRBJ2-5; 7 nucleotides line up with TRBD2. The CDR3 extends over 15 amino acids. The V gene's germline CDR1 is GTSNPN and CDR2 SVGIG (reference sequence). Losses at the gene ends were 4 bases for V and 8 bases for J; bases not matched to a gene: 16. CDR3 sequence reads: CAWTSPAGLIGTQYF. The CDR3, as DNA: TGTGCCTGGACAAGCCCCGCGGGACTAATAGGAACCCAGTACTTC.

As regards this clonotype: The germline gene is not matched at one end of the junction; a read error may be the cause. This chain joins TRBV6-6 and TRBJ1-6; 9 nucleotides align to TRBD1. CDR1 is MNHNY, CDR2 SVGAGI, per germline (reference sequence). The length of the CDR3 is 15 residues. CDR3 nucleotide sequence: TGCGCCAGCAGCCGGGGGACAGGGAGGAATTCACCCCTCCATTTT. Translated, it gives CASSRGTGRNSPLHF.

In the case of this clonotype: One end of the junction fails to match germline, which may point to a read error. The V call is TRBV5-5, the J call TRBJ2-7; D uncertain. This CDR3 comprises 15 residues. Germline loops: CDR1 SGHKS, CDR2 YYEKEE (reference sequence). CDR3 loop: CASSWRVHSSYERYF. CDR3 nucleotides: TGTGCCAGCAGCTGGAGAGTGCACTCGTCCTACGAGCGGTACTTC. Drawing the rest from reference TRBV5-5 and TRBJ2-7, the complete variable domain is DAGVTQSPTHLIKTRGQQVTLRCSPISGHKSVSWYQQVLGQGPQFIFQYYEKEERGRGNFPDRFSARQFPNYSSELNVNALLLGDSALYLCASSWRVHSSYERYFGPGTRLTVT.

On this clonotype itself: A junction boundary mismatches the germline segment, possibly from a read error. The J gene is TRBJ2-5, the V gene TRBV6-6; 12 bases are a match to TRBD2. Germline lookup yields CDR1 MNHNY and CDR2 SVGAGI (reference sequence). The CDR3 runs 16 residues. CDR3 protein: CASRGGLAGGQETQYF. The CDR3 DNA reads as TGTGCAAGCAGGGGCGGGCTAGCGGGAGGGCAAGAGACCCAGTACTTC.

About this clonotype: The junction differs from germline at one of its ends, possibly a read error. The CDR3 is CTNSLRDRAHEQYF. The DNA for the CDR3 is TGTACCAACAGCCTCCGGGACAGGGCCCACGAACAGTACTTC. V gene TRBV6-2 or TRBV6-3 combines with J gene TRBJ2-7, with 9 positions matching TRBD1. The CDR3 runs to 14 residues. Per germline, CDR1 MNHEY and CDR2 SVGEGT.

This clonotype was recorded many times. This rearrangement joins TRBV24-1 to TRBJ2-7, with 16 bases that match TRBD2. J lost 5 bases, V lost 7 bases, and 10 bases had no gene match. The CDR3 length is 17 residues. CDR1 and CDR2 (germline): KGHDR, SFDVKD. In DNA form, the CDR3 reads TGTGCCACCAGCAATTCCGGGACTAGCGGGAGGGTCGACGAGCAGTACTTC. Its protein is CATSNSGTSGRVDEQYF.

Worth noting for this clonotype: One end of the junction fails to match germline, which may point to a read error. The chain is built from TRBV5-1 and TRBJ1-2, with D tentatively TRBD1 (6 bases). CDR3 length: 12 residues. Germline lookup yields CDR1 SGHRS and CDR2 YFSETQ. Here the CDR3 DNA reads TGCACCAGCAGCTCAGGGGACTATTGCTACACCTTC. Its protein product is CTSSSGDYCYTF.

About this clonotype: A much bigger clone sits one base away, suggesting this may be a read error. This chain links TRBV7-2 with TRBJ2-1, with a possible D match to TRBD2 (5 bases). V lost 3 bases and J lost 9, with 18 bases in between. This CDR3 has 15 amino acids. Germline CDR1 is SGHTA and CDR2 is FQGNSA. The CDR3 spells CASSFSSTWNSEQFF. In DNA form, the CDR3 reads TGTGCCAGCAGCTTTTCTAGCACCTGGAACAGTGAGCAGTTCTTC.

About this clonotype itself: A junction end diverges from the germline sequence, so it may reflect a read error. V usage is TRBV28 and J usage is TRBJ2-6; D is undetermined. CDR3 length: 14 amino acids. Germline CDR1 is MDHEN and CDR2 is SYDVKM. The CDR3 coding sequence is TGCGCCAGCAGCTCCCACGCTGGGGCCAACGTCCTGACTTTC. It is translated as CASSSHAGANVLTF.

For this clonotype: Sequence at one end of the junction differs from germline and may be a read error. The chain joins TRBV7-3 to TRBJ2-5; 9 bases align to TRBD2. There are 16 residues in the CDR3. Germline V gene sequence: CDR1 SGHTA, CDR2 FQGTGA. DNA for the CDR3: TGTGCCTGCAGCCCAGGAATTAGCGGGAGTGGGGAGACCCAGTACTTC. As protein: CACSPGISGSGETQYF.

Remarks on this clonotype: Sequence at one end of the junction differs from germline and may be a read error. CDR3 sequence reads: CASSWGNMEKPLF. CDR3 coding DNA: TGTGCCAGCAGTTGGGGAAACATGGAAAAACCGCTTTTT. The chain uses TRBV12-3 or TRBV12-4 and TRBJ1-4; no firm D call. This CDR3 region has 13 residues.

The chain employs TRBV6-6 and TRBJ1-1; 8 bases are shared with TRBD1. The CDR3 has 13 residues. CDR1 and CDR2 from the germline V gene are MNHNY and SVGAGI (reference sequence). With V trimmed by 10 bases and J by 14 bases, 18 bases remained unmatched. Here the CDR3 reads CAISTGGTTEVFF. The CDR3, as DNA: TGTGCCATCAGCACAGGGGGGACTACTGAAGTCTTCTTT.

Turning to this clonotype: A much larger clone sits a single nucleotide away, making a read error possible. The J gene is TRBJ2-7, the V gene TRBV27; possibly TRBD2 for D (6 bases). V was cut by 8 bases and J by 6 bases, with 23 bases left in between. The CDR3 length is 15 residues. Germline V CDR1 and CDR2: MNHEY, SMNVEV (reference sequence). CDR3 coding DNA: TGTGCCAGCGGATGGGCGGGGAGTAGCACCTGCGAGCAGTACTTC. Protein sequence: CASGWAGSSTCEQYF.

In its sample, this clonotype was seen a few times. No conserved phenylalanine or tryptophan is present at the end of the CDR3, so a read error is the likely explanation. CDR3 sequence reads: CAGTGTGVAGANVLTY. The CDR3 nucleotides are TGTGCCGGTACCGGGACAGGGGTTGCTGGGGCCAACGTCCTGACTTAC. V gene TRBV6-1 combines with J gene TRBJ2-6; 10 bases align to TRBD1. Germline V gene sequence: CDR1 MNHNS, CDR2 SASEGT. The CDR3 has 16 residues. Losses at the gene ends were 11 bases for V and 2 bases for J; bases not matched to a gene: 9.

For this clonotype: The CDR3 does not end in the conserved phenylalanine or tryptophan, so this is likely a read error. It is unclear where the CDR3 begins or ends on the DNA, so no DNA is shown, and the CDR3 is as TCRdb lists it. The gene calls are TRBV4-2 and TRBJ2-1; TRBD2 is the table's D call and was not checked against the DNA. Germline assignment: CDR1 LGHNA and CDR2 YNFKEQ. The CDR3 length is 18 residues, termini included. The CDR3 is CASIQATSGLSSYNERFL.

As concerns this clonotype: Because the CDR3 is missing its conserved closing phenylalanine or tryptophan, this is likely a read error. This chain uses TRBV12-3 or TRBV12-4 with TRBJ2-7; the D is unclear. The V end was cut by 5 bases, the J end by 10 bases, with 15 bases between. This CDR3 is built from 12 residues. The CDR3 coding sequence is TGTGCCAGCAGTATCTCGGGCCCGACACAGTACCTT. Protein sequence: CASSISGPTQYL.